This T cell receptor (beta chain) was observed in a study of T cells in Graves' hyperthyroidism and ophthalmopathy. Amplification targeted TCR beta CDR3 regions from RNA transcripts. An initial round of RT-PCR targeting the TCR CDR3 relied on the HTBI primer set. TCRdb re-derived calls from the multiplex PCR reads in MiXCR, one entry per CDR3 protein. The table shows nearly 750,000 distinct CDR3 sequences, with approximately 40% occurring only once. Study conclusions and caveats: Blood samples included most of the expanded thyroid clonotypes exceeding 0.001.

This clonotype was seen more than once but under ten times. Its antigen remains unidentified. Over 18 months, lack of ophthalmopathy progression marked Graves' hyperthyroidism as stable. Hyperthyroidism had been newly diagnosed in patients aged 18 to 65, and its duration was under 2 months. Cells are PBMCs isolated from around 10 ml of fresh blood. V lost 7 bases to trimming and J lost 10 bases; unmatched junction nucleotides: 5. CDR1 and CDR2 from the germline V gene are SGHTA and FQGNSA. This CDR3 has 13 amino acids. The sequence came from a woman aged 40 to 55 with Graves' hyperthyroidism. Sequencing input: blood. This rearrangement joins TRBV7-2 to TRBJ1-6; 9 bases line up with TRBD1. The CDR3 DNA follows: TGTGCCAGCACAAGGGACAGGGAGTCACCCCTCCACTTT. It is translated as CASTRDRESPLHF.